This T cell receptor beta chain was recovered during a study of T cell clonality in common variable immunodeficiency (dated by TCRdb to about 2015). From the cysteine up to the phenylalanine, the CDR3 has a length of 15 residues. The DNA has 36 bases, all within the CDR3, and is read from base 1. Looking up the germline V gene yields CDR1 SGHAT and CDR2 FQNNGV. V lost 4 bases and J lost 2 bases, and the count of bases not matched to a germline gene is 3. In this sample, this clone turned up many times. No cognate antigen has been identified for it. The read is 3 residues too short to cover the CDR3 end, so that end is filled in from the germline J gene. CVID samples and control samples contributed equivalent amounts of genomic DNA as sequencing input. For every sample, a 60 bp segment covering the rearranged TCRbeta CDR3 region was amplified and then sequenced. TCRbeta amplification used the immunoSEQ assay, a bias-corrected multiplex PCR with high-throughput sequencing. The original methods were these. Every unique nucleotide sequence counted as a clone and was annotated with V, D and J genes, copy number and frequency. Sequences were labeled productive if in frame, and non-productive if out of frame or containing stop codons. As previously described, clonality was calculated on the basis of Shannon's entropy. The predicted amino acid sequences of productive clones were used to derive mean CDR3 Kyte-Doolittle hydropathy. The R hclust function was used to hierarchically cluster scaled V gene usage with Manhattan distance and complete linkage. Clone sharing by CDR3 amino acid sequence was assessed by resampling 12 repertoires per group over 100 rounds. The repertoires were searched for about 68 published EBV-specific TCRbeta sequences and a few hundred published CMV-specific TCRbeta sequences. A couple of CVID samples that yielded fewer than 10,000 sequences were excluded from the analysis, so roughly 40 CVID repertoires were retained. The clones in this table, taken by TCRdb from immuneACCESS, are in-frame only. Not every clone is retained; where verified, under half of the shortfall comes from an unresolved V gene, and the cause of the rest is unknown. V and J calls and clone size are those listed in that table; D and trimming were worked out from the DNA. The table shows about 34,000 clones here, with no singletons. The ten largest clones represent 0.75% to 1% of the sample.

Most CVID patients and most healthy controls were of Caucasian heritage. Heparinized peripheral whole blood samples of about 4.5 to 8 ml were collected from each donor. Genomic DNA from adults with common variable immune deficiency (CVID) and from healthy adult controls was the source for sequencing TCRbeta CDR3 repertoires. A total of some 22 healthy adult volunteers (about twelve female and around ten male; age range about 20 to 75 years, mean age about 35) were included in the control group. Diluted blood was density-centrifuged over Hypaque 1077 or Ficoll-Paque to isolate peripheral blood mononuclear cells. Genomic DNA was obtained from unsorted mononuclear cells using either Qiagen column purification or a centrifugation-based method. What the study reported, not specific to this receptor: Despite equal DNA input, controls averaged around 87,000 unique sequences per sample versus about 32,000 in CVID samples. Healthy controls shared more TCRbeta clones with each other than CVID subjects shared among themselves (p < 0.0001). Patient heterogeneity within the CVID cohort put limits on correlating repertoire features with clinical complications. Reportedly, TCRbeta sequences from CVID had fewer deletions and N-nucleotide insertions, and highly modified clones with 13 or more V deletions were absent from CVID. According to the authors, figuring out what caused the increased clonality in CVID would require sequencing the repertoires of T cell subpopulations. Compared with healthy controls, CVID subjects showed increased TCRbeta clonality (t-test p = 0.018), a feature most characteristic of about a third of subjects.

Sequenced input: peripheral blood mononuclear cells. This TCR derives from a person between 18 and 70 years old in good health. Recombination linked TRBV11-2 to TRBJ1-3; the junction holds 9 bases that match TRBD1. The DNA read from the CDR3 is TGTGCCAGCAGCTCGGACAGGGGACCTGGAAACACC. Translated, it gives CASSSDRGPGNT. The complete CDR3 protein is CASSSDRGPGNTIYF.